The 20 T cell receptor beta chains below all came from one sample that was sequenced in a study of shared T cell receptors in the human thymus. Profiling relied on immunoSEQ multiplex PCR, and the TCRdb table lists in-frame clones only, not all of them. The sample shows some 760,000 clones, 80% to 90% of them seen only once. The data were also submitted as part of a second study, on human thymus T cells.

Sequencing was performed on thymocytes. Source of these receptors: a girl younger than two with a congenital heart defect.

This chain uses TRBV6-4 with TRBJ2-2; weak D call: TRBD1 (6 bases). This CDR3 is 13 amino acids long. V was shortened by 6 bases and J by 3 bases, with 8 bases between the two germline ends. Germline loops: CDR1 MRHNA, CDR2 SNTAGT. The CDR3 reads CASSPGDTGELFF. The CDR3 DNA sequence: TGTGCCAGCAGCCCAGGGGACACCGGGGAGCTGTTTTTT.

The CDR3 here is CASSGLAKFF. The CDR3 DNA is TGTGCCAGCAGCGGACTAGCAAAGTTCTTC. The chain links TRBV27 to TRBJ2-1, with 8 bases lining up with TRBD2. The CDR3 has 10 residues. V gave up 6 bases and J gave up 14 bases; unmatched junction bases: 3. CDR1 and CDR2 (germline): MNHEY, SMNVEV (reference sequence).

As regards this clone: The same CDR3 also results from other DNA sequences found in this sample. The CDR3 region is CASSPQGYGYTF. CDR3 DNA sequence: TGTGCCAGCAGTCCCCAGGGCTATGGCTACACCTTC. The chain couples TRBV27 to TRBJ1-2, with TRBD1 as a possible D gene (5 bases). The CDR3 is 12 residues long. The germline V gene has CDR1 MNHEY and CDR2 SMNVEV (reference sequence). V was cut by 5 bases and J by 4 bases, with 8 bases left in between.

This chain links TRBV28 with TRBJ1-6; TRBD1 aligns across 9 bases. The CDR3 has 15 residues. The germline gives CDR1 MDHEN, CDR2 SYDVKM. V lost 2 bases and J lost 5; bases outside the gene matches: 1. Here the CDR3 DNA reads TGTGCCAGCAGTTTAGGGGACAGGGATAATTCACCCCTCCACTTT. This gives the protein CASSLGDRDNSPLHF.

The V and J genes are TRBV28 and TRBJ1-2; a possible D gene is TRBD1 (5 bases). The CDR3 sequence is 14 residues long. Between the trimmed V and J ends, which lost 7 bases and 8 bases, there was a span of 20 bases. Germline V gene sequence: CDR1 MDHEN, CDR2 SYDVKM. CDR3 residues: CASIRRGWVWGYTF. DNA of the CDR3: TGTGCCAGCATTAGGCGGGGGTGGGTCTGGGGCTACACCTTC.

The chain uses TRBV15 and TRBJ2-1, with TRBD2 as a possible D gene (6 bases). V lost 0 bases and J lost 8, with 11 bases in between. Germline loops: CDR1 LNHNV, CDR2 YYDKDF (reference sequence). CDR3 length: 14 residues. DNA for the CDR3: TGTGCCACCAGCAGAGATGGGGGAGGAGATGAGCAGTTCTTC. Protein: CATSRDGGGDEQFF.

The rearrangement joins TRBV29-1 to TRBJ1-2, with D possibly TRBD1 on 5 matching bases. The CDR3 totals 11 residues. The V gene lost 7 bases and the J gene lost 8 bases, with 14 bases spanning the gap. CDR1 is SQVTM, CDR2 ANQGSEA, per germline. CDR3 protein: CSAVVAGGYTF. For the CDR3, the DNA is TGCAGCGCTGTCGTGGCAGGGGGCTACACCTTC. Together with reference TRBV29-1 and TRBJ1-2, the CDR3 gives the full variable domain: SAVISQKPSRDICQRGTSLTIQCQVDSQVTMMFWYRQQPGQSLTLIATANQGSEATYESGFVIDKFPISRPNLTFSTLTVSNMSPEDSSIYLCSAVVAGGYTFGSGTRLTVV.

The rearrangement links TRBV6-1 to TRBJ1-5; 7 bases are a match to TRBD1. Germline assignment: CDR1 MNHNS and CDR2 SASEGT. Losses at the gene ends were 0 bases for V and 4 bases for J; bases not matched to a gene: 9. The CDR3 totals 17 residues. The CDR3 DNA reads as TGTGCCAGCAGTGAAGCCGAACGGGACAGATTTAATCAGCCCCAGCATTTT. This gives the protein CASSEAERDRFNQPQHF.

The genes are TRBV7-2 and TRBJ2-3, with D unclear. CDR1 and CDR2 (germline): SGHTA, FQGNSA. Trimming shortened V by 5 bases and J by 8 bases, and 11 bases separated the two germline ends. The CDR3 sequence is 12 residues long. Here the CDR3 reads CASSLSPGTQYF. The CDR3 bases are TGTGCCAGCAGCCTGTCCCCCGGTACGCAGTATTTT.

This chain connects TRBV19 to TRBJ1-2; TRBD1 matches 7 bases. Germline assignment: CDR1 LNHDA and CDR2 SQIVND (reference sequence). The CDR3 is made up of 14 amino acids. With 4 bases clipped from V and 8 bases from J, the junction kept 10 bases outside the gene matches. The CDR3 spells CASSRDSDLRGYTF. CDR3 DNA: TGTGCCAGTAGTAGGGACAGTGACCTCCGGGGCTACACCTTC.

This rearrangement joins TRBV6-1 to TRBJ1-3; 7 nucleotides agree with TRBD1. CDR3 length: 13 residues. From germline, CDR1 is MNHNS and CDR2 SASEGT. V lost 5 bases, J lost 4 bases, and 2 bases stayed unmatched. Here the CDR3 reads CASSKTGGNTIYF. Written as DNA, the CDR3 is TGTGCCAGCAGTAAGACAGGGGGAAACACCATATATTTT.

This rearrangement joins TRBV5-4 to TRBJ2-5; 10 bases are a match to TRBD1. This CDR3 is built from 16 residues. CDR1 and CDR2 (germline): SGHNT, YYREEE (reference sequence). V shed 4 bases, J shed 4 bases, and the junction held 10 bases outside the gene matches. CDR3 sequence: CASSPSRDRGSETQYF. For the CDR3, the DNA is TGTGCCAGCAGCCCATCCCGGGACAGGGGATCAGAGACCCAGTACTTC.

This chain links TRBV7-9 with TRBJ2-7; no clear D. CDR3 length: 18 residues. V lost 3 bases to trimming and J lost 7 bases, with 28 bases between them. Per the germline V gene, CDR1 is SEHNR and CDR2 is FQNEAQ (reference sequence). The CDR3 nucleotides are TGTGCCAGCAGCTTTTCCGTATCCCCGACATTATCTGGTTGGGAGCAGTACTTC. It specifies CASSFSVSPTLSGWEQYF. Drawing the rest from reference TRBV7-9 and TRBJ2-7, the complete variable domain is DTGVSQNPRHKITKRGQNVTFRCDPISEHNRLYWYRQTLGQGPEFLTYFQNEAQLEKSRLLSDRFSAERPKGSFSTLEIQRTEQGDSAMYLCASSFSVSPTLSGWEQYFGPGTRLTVT.

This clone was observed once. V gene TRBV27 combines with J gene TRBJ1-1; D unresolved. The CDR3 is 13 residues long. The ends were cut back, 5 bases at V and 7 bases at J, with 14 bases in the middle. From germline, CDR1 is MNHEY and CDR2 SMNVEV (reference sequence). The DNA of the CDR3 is TGTGCCAGCAGTAGACAAACTCTGGGTGAAGCTTTCTTT. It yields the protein CASSRQTLGEAFF.

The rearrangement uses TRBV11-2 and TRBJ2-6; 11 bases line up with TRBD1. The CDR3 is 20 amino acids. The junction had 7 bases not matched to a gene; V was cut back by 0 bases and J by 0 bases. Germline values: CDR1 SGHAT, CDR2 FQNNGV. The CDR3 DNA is TGTGCCAGCAGCTTAGATGGGGGGACAGGGGGGTCCTCTGGGGCCAACGTCCTGACTTTC. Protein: CASSLDGGTGGSSGANVLTF.

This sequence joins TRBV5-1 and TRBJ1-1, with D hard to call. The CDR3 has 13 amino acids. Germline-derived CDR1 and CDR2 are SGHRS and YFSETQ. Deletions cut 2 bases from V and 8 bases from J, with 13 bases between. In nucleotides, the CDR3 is TGCGCCAGCAGCTTCGCGGGTAGACCCGAAGCTTTCTTT. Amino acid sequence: CASSFAGRPEAFF. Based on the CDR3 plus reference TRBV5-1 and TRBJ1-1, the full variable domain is KAGVTQTPRYLIKTRGQQVTLSCSPISGHRSVSWYQQTPGQGLQFLFEYFSETQRNKGNFPGRFSGRQFSNSRSEMNVSTLELGDSALYLCASSFAGRPEAFFGQGTRLTVV.

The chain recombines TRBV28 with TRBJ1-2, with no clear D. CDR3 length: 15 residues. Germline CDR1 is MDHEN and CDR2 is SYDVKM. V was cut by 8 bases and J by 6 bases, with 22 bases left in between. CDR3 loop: CASGITNGFINGYTF. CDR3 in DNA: TGTGCCAGCGGTATTACTAACGGGTTCATCAATGGCTACACCTTC.

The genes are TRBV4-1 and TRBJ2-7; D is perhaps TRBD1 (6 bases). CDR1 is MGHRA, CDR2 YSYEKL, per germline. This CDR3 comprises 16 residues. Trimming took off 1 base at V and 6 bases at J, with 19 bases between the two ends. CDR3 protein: CASSQGKGDGRGEQYF. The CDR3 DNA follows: TGCGCCAGCAGCCAAGGAAAGGGGGACGGAAGAGGCGAGCAGTACTTC.

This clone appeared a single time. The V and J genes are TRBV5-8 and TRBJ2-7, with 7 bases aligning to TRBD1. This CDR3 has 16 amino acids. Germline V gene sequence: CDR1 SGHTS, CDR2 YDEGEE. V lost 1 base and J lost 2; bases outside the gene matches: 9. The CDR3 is CASSLKSRGPPYEQYF. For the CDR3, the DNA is TGTGCCAGCAGCTTGAAGAGTAGGGGGCCCCCCTACGAGCAGTACTTC. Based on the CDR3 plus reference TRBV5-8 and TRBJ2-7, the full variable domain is EAGVTQSPTHLIKTRGQQATLRCSPISGHTSVYWYQQALGLGLQFLLWYDEGEERNRGNFPPRFSGRQFPNYSSELNVNALELEDSALYLCASSLKSRGPPYEQYFGPGTRLTVT.

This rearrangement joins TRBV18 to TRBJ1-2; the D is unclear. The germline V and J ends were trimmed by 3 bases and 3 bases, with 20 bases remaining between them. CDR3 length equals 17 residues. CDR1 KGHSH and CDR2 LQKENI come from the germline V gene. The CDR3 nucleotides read TGTGCCAGCTCACCTTCGGCGACTAACGCACTTTACTATGGCTACACCTTC. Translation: CASSPSATNALYYGYTF.